The TCR beta chain described here comes from a study of OX40 agonist ivuxolimab in advanced cancers. About the study: Patients were treated with ivuxolimab, an agonistic anti-OX40 (CD134) antibody. Age averaged approximately 60 years (range roughly 23 to 85), and roughly 82% were male. Partial responses occurred in Three dose-escalation patients, one with hepatocellular carcinoma and two with cutaneous melanoma.

Germline V gene lookup returns CDR1 SGHRS and CDR2 YFSETQ. J gave up 5 bases and V 0 bases, and 5 bases lay outside the gene matches. The CDR3 is made up of 15 amino acids. Sequencing used immunoSEQ multiplex PCR; TCRdb keeps in-frame clones, though not all of them. The sample has about 70,000 clones; 85% to 90% are singletons. This TCR was sampled from an adult with an advanced solid tumor such as melanoma, head and neck, liver or kidney cancer. Here the sequenced sample was CD4+ or CD8+ T cells sorted from blood, taken in a trial of the OX40 agonist ivuxolimab. The chain combines TRBV5-1 with TRBJ2-3; 8 bases align to TRBD1. The CDR3 loop reads CASSLGQGNKDTQYF. The CDR3 coding sequence is TGCGCCAGCAGCTTGGGACAGGGGAACAAAGATACGCAGTATTTT. Complete variable domain (other parts from reference TRBV5-1 and TRBJ2-3): KAGVTQTPRYLIKTRGQQVTLSCSPISGHRSVSWYQQTPGQGLQFLFEYFSETQRNKGNFPGRFSGRQFSNSRSEMNVSTLELGDSALYLCASSLGQGNKDTQYFGPGTRLTVL.